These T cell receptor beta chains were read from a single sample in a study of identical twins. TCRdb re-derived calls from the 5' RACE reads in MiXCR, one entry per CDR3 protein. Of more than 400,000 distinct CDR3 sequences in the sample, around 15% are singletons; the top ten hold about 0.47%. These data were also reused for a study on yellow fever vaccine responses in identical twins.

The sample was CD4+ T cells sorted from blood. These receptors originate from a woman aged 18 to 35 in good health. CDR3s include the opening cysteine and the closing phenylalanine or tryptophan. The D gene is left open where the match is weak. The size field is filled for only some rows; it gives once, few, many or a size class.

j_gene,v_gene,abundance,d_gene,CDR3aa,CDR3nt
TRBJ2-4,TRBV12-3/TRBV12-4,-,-,CASSPRTKNIQYF,TGTGCCAGCAGCCCTAGAACCAAAAACATTCAGTACTTC
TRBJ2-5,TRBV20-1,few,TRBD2,CSASPLLAPNFKETQYF,TGCAGTGCTAGCCCCTTACTAGCGCCTAATTTTAAAGAGACCCAGTACTTC
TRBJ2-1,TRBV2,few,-,CASRRESYNEQFF,TGTGCCAGCAGACGGGAGTCCTACAATGAGCAGTTCTTC
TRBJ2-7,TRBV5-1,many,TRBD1,CASSQTGDFYEQYF,TGCGCCAGCAGCCAGACAGGGGACTTCTACGAGCAGTACTTC
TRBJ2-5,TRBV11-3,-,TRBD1,CASSLGDRGQETQYF,TGTGCCAGCAGCTTAGGGGACAGGGGACAAGAGACCCAGTACTTC
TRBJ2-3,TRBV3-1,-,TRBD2,CASCHSLSAGVSTDTQYF,TGTGCCAGCTGTCACAGCCTTAGTGCGGGGGTCTCCACAGATACGCAGTATTTT
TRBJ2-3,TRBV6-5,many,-,CASRGPTDTQYF,TGTGCCAGCAGGGGACCGACAGATACGCAGTATTTT
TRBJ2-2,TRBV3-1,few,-,CASSQQQGTRELFF,TGTGCCAGCAGCCAACAACAGGGCACTAGGGAGCTGTTTTTT
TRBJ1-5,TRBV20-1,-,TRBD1,CSAYRGINQPQHF,TGCAGTGCTTACAGGGGCATCAATCAGCCCCAGCATTTT
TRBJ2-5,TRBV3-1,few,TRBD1,CASSQGPQGAQYF,TGTGCCAGCAGCCAAGGCCCCCAGGGGGCCCAGTACTTC
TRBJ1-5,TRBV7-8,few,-,CASSLGLGQISNQPQHF,TGTGCCAGCAGCTTAGGATTAGGACAGATTAGCAATCAGCCCCAGCATTTT
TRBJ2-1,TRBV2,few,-,CVSCTSSYNEQFF,TGTGTCTCATGTACCAGCTCCTACAATGAGCAGTTCTTC
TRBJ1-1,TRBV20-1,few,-,CSAKEGLNTEAFF,TGCAGTGCTAAGGAGGGGCTGAACACTGAAGCTTTCTTT
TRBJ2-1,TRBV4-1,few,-,CASSQPLARDNEQFF,TGCGCCAGCAGCCAACCACTAGCCCGAGACAATGAGCAGTTCTTC
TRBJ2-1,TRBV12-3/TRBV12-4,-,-,CASCPRGTGTTGVGNEQFF,TGTGCCAGCTGCCCGAGGGGGACGGGGACAACCGGGGTGGGTAATGAGCAGTTCTTC
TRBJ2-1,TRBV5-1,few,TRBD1,CASRRQPGQGAWSSYNEQFF,TGCGCCAGCAGACGACAGCCGGGACAGGGGGCCTGGAGCTCCTACAATGAGCAGTTCTTC
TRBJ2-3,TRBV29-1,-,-,CSALIGSTTDTQYF,TGCAGCGCCCTCATAGGAAGCACCACAGATACGCAGTATTTT
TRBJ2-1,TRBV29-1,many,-,CSVAFSGRKKGNEQFF,TGCAGCGTTGCGTTCTCGGGACGAAAAAAAGGCAATGAGCAGTTCTTC
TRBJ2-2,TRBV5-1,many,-,CASSLSSSGELFF,TGCGCCAGCAGCTTGTCGTCCAGTGGGGAGCTGTTTTTT
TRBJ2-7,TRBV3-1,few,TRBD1,CASSQDTWTGGYEQYF,TGTGCCAGCAGCCAAGATACTTGGACAGGGGGCTACGAGCAGTACTTC
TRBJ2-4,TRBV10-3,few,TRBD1,CAISESGQSKNIQYF,TGTGCCATCAGTGAGTCGGGACAGTCCAAAAACATTCAGTACTTC
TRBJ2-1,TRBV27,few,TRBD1,CASSLFLGQGSEQFF,TGTGCCAGCAGTTTATTTCTGGGACAGGGCAGTGAGCAGTTCTTC
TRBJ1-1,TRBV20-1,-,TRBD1,CSARETGGTEAFF,TGCAGTGCTAGAGAGACAGGGGGCACTGAAGCTTTCTTT
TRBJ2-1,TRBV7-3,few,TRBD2,CASSLAGTSNYNEQFF,TGTGCCAGCAGCCTAGCCGGGACTAGCAACTACAATGAGCAGTTCTTC
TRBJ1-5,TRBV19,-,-,CASSGPASNQPQHF,TGTGCCAGTAGTGGTCCAGCCAGCAATCAGCCCCAGCATTTT
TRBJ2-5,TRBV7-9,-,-,CASSPKGPETQYF,TGTGCCAGCAGCCCCAAGGGGCCAGAGACCCAGTACTTC